What follows describes a single T cell receptor (beta chain). TCRdb re-called the 5' RACE reads through MiXCR, storing one row per CDR3 protein. Of 250,000 to 350,000 distinct CDR3 sequences detected, approximately 20% appear once; the ten largest clones hold 20% to 25%. The CDR3 totals 16 residues. The V and J ends lost 5 bases and 2 bases respectively, with 18 bases between them. The data are from a study of T-cell memory formation after mild COVID-19. The clonotype was recovered from a man aged 18 to 29 who had mild COVID-19 (a few samples of this study predate the infection). Cell type and time point are not known. The chain has TRBV12-3 or TRBV12-4 and TRBJ1-2; D is perhaps TRBD1 (5 bases). The sequenced sample was PBMCs or a T cell subset sorted from them (not recorded which). The CDR3 sequence is CASSPGAGTVNYGYTF. The CDR3 DNA follows: TGTGCCAGCAGTCCCGGAGCAGGGACCGTAAACTATGGCTACACCTTC.